Sequencing of this T cell receptor beta chain was carried out in a study of T-cell reconstitution after alpha-beta-depleted transplantation in children. General study findings and limits: Reportedly, roughly two months post-transplant, alpha-beta T cells arose from several hundred expanded graft clones. T-cell numbers and diversity one year post-transplant derived largely from freshly generated T cells. Some patients' high day-60 TCRbeta diversity was traced to surviving recipient T cells and thymic progenitors.

CDR1 and CDR2 (germline): SGHRS, YFSETQ. CDR3 length: 15 amino acids. After removal of 3 bases from V and 5 bases from J, the junction contained 3 bases not matched to a gene. This clonotype came up a few times. Its antigen is still unknown. As it was prepared, the TCRbeta library received unique molecular identifiers. Using its own MiXCR run on the PCR reads, TCRdb lists one record per CDR3 protein. The repertoire holds about 250,000 distinct CDR3 sequences, with 20% to 30% as singletons. The specimen comprised PBMCs, mostly from graft donor cells, sampled 360 days after TCRalphabeta/CD19-depleted stem cell transplant. V is TRBV5-1 and J is TRBJ2-1, with 12 bases lining up with TRBD2. The TCR comes from a female patient between 2 and 15 years old who had a stem cell transplant for congenital amegakaryocytic thrombocytopenia, so the T cells may come from the graft donor. The CDR3 nucleotides read TGCGCCAGCAGCTCTAGCGGGAGGGCCAACAATGAGCAGTTCTTC. This gives the protein CASSSSGRANNEQFF. Filled out from reference TRBV5-1 and TRBJ2-1, the complete variable domain reads KAGVTQTPRYLIKTRGQQVTLSCSPISGHRSVSWYQQTPGQGLQFLFEYFSETQRNKGNFPGRFSGRQFSNSRSEMNVSTLELGDSALYLCASSSSGRANNEQFFGPGTRLTVL.